The 26 T cell receptor beta chains in this list originate from one sample, sequenced in a study of blood T cell repertoires in COVID-19. Produced via immunoSEQ multiplex PCR; TCRdb's table is partial and in-frame only. The sample lists hundreds of thousands of clones; 80% to 90% were seen once. The material sequenced was peripheral blood. All receptors derive from a woman under 40 with acute or convalescent COVID-19.

This clone has just one count. The genes are TRBV5-1 and TRBJ1-2; 8 positions match TRBD1. The CDR3 loop spans 15 amino acids. Germline V gene data show CDR1 as SGHRS and CDR2 as YFSETQ. The V segment lost 1 base and the J segment 8 bases; nucleotides outside the gene matches: 10. The CDR3 protein is CASSLFSGQGDGYTF. The CDR3 bases are TGCGCCAGCAGCTTGTTTAGTGGACAGGGCGACGGCTACACCTTC.

The V gene is TRBV7-2, the J gene TRBJ2-1; 8 nucleotides match TRBD2. The V gene's germline CDR1 is SGHTA and CDR2 FQGNSA. The CDR3 is made up of 20 amino acids. Unmatched junction bases numbered 14, after V lost 0 bases and J lost 1 base. This CDR3 reads CASSLARGRGGGRSYNEQFF. CDR3 bases: TGTGCCAGCAGCTTAGCCCGGGGTCGGGGCGGGGGGCGGTCCTACAATGAGCAGTTCTTC.

This chain connects TRBV30 to TRBJ2-5, with TRBD1 identical over 10 bases. The germline V gene has CDR1 GTSNPN and CDR2 SVGIG (reference sequence). V lost 3 bases to trimming and J lost 5 bases; unmatched junction nucleotides: 9. This CDR3 comprises 15 residues. This CDR3 is CAWRVTGGAWETQYF. CDR3 sequence (DNA): TGTGCCTGGAGGGTGACAGGGGGCGCGTGGGAGACCCAGTACTTC.

The chain uses TRBV7-3 and TRBJ1-2; 7 bases are a match to TRBD1. The CDR3 has 15 residues. The junction had 8 bases not matched to a gene; V was cut back by 2 bases and J by 5 bases. Germline V gene lookup returns CDR1 SGHTA and CDR2 FQGTGA. The CDR3 coding sequence is TGTGCCAGCAGCTTATCCCCAGGGGGTGGGTATGGCTACACCTTC. It translates to CASSLSPGGGYGYTF.

The gene calls are TRBV3-1 (or the pseudogene TRBV3-2) and TRBJ2-5, with D unresolved. Germline-derived CDR1 and CDR2 are LGHDT and YNNKEL (reference sequence). V was pared by 0 bases and J by 1 base, with 15 bases between. The CDR3 covers 17 residues. CDR3 bases: TGTGCCAGCAGCCAAGATAATAGAAACAGACCCCAAGAGACCCAGTACTTC. Translated: CASSQDNRNRPQETQYF.

This clone was detected once. This chain's CDR3 is CASSHRAGLRRGASGELFF. CDR3 sequence (DNA): TGTGCCAGCAGCCATCGGGCAGGGCTAAGACGGGGGGCTTCCGGGGAGCTGTTTTTT. This chain uses TRBV4-2 with TRBJ2-2, with D possibly matching TRBD2 (7 bases). The ends were cut back, 3 bases at V and 6 bases at J, with 26 bases in the middle. The CDR3 consists of 19 residues. From germline, CDR1 is LGHNA and CDR2 YNFKEQ.

The chain links TRBV18 to TRBJ1-1; D may be TRBD1 (5 bases). The ends were cut back, 7 bases at V and 2 bases at J, with 17 bases in the middle. Germline V gene lookup returns CDR1 KGHSH and CDR2 LQKENI. CDR3 size: 15 residues. CDR3 protein: CASLIRGNRNTEAFF. The CDR3 nucleotides are TGTGCCAGCTTGATTCGGGGGAACCGAAACACTGAAGCTTTCTTT.

The chain is built from TRBV5-1 and TRBJ2-3; TRBD1 agrees at 9 bases. Germline V lookup: CDR1 SGHRS, CDR2 YFSETQ. CDR3 length: 16 residues. Losses at the gene ends were 2 bases for V and 3 bases for J; bases not matched to a gene: 7. Here the CDR3 DNA reads TGCGCCAGCAGCTTCAACAGGGGGCGTGATACAGATACGCAGTATTTT. Residues: CASSFNRGRDTDTQYF.

The chain couples TRBV11-2 to TRBJ2-3; a weak D match, TRBD2 (6 bases). V was shortened by 0 bases and J by 6 bases, with 13 bases between the two germline ends. The CDR3 totals 15 residues. Looked up from germline, CDR1 is SGHAT and CDR2 is FQNNGV. CDR3 protein: CASSLDGRGRDTQYF. The CDR3, as DNA: TGTGCCAGCAGCTTAGACGGTCGGGGGAGGGATACGCAGTATTTT.

The J gene is TRBJ1-6, the V gene TRBV30, with no clear D. The V gene's germline CDR1 is GTSNPN and CDR2 SVGIG (reference sequence). V was pared by 2 bases and J by 9 bases, with 14 bases between. This CDR3 region has 14 residues. This CDR3 is CAWSIGGMGSPLHF. The CDR3 coding sequence is TGTGCCTGGAGTATCGGCGGGATGGGTTCACCCCTCCACTTT.

The V gene is TRBV3-1 (or the pseudogene TRBV3-2), the J gene TRBJ2-7; the D gene is possibly TRBD2 (6 bases). V dropped 5 bases and J dropped 6 bases, with 11 bases sitting between them. The germline CDR1 and CDR2 sequences are LGHDT and YNNKEL (reference sequence). The CDR3 loop spans 12 amino acids. The chain's CDR3 is CASSGGGREQYF. The DNA of the CDR3 is TGTGCCAGCAGCGGCGGAGGGCGCGAGCAGTACTTC.

The genes are TRBV3-1 (or the pseudogene TRBV3-2) and TRBJ2-1, with no clear D. Per germline, CDR1 LGHDT and CDR2 YNNKEL (reference sequence). The CDR3 sequence is 13 residues long. Deletions cut 2 bases from V and 8 bases from J, with 10 bases between. CDR3 in DNA: TGTGCCAGCAGCCAATATCTACGCGATGAGCAGTTCTTC. Translation: CASSQYLRDEQFF.

This sequence joins TRBV4-1 and TRBJ2-3, with TRBD2 matching 11 bases. Germline V gene data show CDR1 as MGHRA and CDR2 as YSYEKL. The V and J ends lost 4 bases and 5 bases, in that order; junction bases with no gene match: 11. CDR3 length: 17 residues. The CDR3 loop reads CASSPYIAGGPEDTQYF. Written as DNA, the CDR3 is TGCGCCAGCAGCCCCTACATAGCGGGGGGGCCAGAAGATACGCAGTATTTT.

The chain recombines TRBV14 with TRBJ1-3; D ambiguous. Trimming removed 6 bases at V and 0 bases at J, with 9 bases between. The CDR3 totals 14 residues. Germline values: CDR1 SGHDN, CDR2 FVKESK. The CDR3 bases are TGTGCCAGCAGTCACAGAGACTCTGGAAACACCATATATTTT. Protein: CASSHRDSGNTIYF.

The rearrangement uses TRBV7-9 and TRBJ2-1, with TRBD1 matching 7 bases. Germline V gene sequence: CDR1 SEHNR, CDR2 FQNEAQ (reference sequence). This CDR3 is built from 17 residues. With V trimmed by 2 bases and J by 0 bases, 7 bases remained unmatched. As DNA, the CDR3 is TGTGCCAGCAGCTTAAGGGAAGACAGGGTCTCCTACAATGAGCAGTTCTTC. Translation: CASSLREDRVSYNEQFF.

This chain links TRBV7-3 with TRBJ2-5; D remains unclear. Germline assignment: CDR1 SGHTA and CDR2 FQGTGA. V was pared by 2 bases and J by 2 bases, with 6 bases between. The CDR3 is 13 amino acids. The CDR3 DNA reads as TGTGCCAGCAGCTTAGGTCGGCAAGAGACCCAGTACTTC. Its protein product is CASSLGRQETQYF.

This sequence joins TRBV7-2 and TRBJ1-4; D unclear. The CDR3 is 15 amino acids. Looked up from germline, CDR1 is SGHTA and CDR2 is FQGNSA. The ends were cut back, 2 bases at V and 7 bases at J, with 14 bases in the middle. CDR3 loop: CASSLSGVHGEKLFF. The CDR3, as DNA: TGTGCCAGCAGCTTATCTGGAGTACACGGTGAAAAACTGTTTTTT.

This clone occurred a few times. Other nucleotide sequences from this sample produce the same CDR3. This chain uses TRBV5-1 with TRBJ2-7; 9 nucleotides match TRBD2. Germline values: CDR1 SGHRS, CDR2 YFSETQ. The J segment lost 1 base and the V segment lost 3 bases, leaving 5 bases of the junction unmatched. The CDR3 has 15 amino acids. As DNA, the CDR3 is TGCGCCAGCAGCTCTCTAGCGGGGTCGTCCTACGAGCAGTACTTC. Its protein product is CASSSLAGSSYEQYF.

The chain couples TRBV29-1 to TRBJ1-1, with D possibly TRBD1 on 6 matching bases. CDR1 and CDR2 from the germline V gene are SQVTM and ANQGSEA. The V end lost 0 bases, the J end lost 10 bases, and 15 bases lay between the germline ends. The CDR3 totals 13 residues. CDR3 nucleotides: TGCAGCGTTGAAGACAAACAGGGAATATCAGCTTTCTTT. This encodes CSVEDKQGISAFF.

The gene calls are TRBV28 and TRBJ1-6; no clear D. V lost 3 bases and J 8 bases, leaving 5 bases between the germline ends. This CDR3 contains 12 residues. Germline V gene data show CDR1 as MDHEN and CDR2 as SYDVKM. The chain's CDR3 is CASSFGDSPLHF. Written as DNA, the CDR3 is TGTGCCAGCAGTTTCGGGGATTCACCCCTCCACTTT.

The gene calls are TRBV9 and TRBJ2-2, with TRBD1 identical over 10 bases. The V segment lost 3 bases and the J segment 5 bases; nucleotides outside the gene matches: 7. From germline, CDR1 is SGDLS and CDR2 YYNGEE. This CDR3 has 16 amino acids. CDR3 coding DNA: TGTGCCAGCAGCGCCGGGACAGGGGACACGACCGGGGAGCTGTTTTTT. This translates into CASSAGTGDTTGELFF.

V usage is TRBV5-1 and J usage is TRBJ1-1, with D hard to call. Germline lookup yields CDR1 SGHRS and CDR2 YFSETQ. Trimming stripped 0 bases from V and 4 bases from J, with 7 bases between. This CDR3 has 13 residues. CDR3 protein: CASSLVAGTEAFF. CDR3 sequence (DNA): TGCGCCAGCAGCTTGGTGGCAGGCACTGAAGCTTTCTTT. The full variable domain, completed using reference TRBV5-1 and TRBJ1-1, is KAGVTQTPRYLIKTRGQQVTLSCSPISGHRSVSWYQQTPGQGLQFLFEYFSETQRNKGNFPGRFSGRQFSNSRSEMNVSTLELGDSALYLCASSLVAGTEAFFGQGTRLTVV.

The chain employs TRBV5-1 and TRBJ2-1; D possibly corresponds to TRBD1 (7 bases). The V and J ends lost 1 base and 0 bases respectively, with 11 bases between them. Germline assignment: CDR1 SGHRS and CDR2 YFSETQ. CDR3 size: 16 residues. CDR3 sequence: CASSLSGGSSYNEQFF. The CDR3, as DNA: TGCGCCAGCAGCTTGTCAGGGGGGAGCTCCTACAATGAGCAGTTCTTC.

The chain links TRBV7-3 to TRBJ2-7; 9 positions agree with TRBD1. Germline lookup yields CDR1 SGHTA and CDR2 FQGTGA. The CDR3 has 14 amino acids. J lost 4 bases, V lost 1 base, and 2 bases had no gene match. The CDR3 here is CASSLRDRAYEQYF. CDR3 coding DNA: TGTGCCAGCAGCTTAAGGGACAGGGCGTACGAGCAGTACTTC.

The chain links TRBV4-1 to TRBJ2-7; 7 bases are a match to TRBD2. V was pared by 0 bases and J by 4 bases, with 6 bases of the junction left unmatched. This CDR3 has 15 amino acids. The germline gives CDR1 MGHRA, CDR2 YSYEKL. CDR3 sequence: CASSQDSGVRYEQYF. CDR3 coding DNA: TGCGCCAGCAGCCAAGACAGCGGGGTTCGGTACGAGCAGTACTTC.

This clone was seen a single time. The chain is built from TRBV5-8 and TRBJ1-2; weak D call: TRBD1 (5 bases). This CDR3 has 13 amino acids. Between the trimmed V and J ends, which lost 0 bases and 7 bases, there was a span of 10 bases. Germline CDR1 SGHTS, CDR2 YDEGEE. The CDR3 spells CASSLENGAGYTF. Here the CDR3 DNA reads TGTGCCAGCAGCTTGGAAAATGGGGCTGGCTACACCTTC.